Presented here are 32 T cell receptor beta chains from one specimen sequenced in a study of shared clonotypes between healthy human individuals. The repertoire was sequenced with immunoSEQ multiplex PCR; TCRdb's copy has only in-frame clones and lacks some. Here the sample spans approximately 810,000 clones, about 91% being singletons. CD45RO-negative, CCR7-positively selected cells formed the naive CD8 fraction, excluding terminally differentiated effector memory CD45RA+ cells. The material sequenced was naive CD8+ T cells sorted from blood. These receptors all come from a young man in good health.

This rearrangement joins TRBV11-2 to TRBJ2-1, with D uncertain. Germline CDR1 reads SGHAT; CDR2 reads FQNNGV. The CDR3 is 11 amino acids. V lost 3 bases to trimming and J lost 6 bases, with 3 bases between them. DNA of the CDR3: TGTGCCAGCAGCTTCGGCAATGAGCAGTTCTTC. It is translated as CASSFGNEQFF.

The J gene is TRBJ2-3, the V gene TRBV29-1; 8 positions agree with TRBD2. V was pared by 4 bases and J by 4 bases, with 7 bases of the junction left unmatched. CDR3 length: 14 residues. The germline V gene has CDR1 SQVTM and CDR2 ANQGSEA. The CDR3 sequence is CSVVSREVADTQYF. The CDR3 DNA follows: TGCAGCGTTGTTTCGCGGGAGGTTGCAGATACGCAGTATTTT.

The rearrangement uses TRBV28 and TRBJ2-3; possible D gene TRBD2, 7 bases. The CDR3 has 15 residues. Germline loops: CDR1 MDHEN, CDR2 SYDVKM. Trimming left V 11 bases short and J 2 bases short, with 20 bases between. CDR3: CALGASGNSTDTQYF. CDR3 DNA: TGTGCCTTGGGGGCTAGCGGCAACTCCACAGATACGCAGTATTTT.

The CDR3 DNA reads TGTGCCACCAGCATCTCCCGGGACGCCCCCTACGAGCAGTACTTC. Encoded protein: CATSISRDAPYEQYF. The chain couples TRBV15 to TRBJ2-7; D tentatively fits TRBD1 or TRBD2 (5 bases each). V lost 4 bases and J lost 2, with 15 bases in between. The CDR3 is 15 amino acids. Germline values: CDR1 LNHNV, CDR2 YYDKDF (reference sequence).

This chain connects TRBV7-6 to TRBJ2-7; 8 nucleotides agree with TRBD1. This CDR3 has 16 amino acids. V was pared by 4 bases and J by 2 bases, with 10 bases of the junction left unmatched. Germline V gene data show CDR1 as SGHVS and CDR2 as FNYEAQ. CDR3 in DNA: TGTGCCAGCAGCTCTCCGACAGGGGTGGGGGCCTACGAGCAGTACTTC. It encodes CASSSPTGVGAYEQYF.

The chain couples TRBV19 to TRBJ2-7, with TRBD2 matching over 12 bases. The CDR3 is 16 amino acids. Germline loops: CDR1 LNHDA, CDR2 SQIVND (reference sequence). The junction had 4 bases not matched to a gene; V was cut back by 1 base and J by 3 bases. The CDR3 region has the DNA TGTGCCAGTAGTATAGCGCTAGCGGGAGGGGACTACGAGCAGTACTTC. It encodes CASSIALAGGDYEQYF.

The chain couples TRBV19 to TRBJ1-1; D is unresolved. V was clipped by 2 bases and J by 6 bases, with 10 bases between them. CDR3 length equals 13 residues. The germline gives CDR1 LNHDA, CDR2 SQIVND (reference sequence). CDR3 residues: CASSISRTAEAFF. In nucleotides, the CDR3 is TGTGCCAGTAGTATAAGCCGGACGGCTGAAGCTTTCTTT.

The V and J genes are TRBV7-3 and TRBJ2-1, with unresolved D. V was trimmed by 1 base and J by 6 bases, leaving 16 bases between them. Germline V gene data show CDR1 as SGHTA and CDR2 as FQGTGA. There are 16 residues in the CDR3. The CDR3 DNA reads as TGTGCCAGCAGCTTAATAGGGTCAATAGGAATCAATGAGCAGTTCTTC. It is translated as CASSLIGSIGINEQFF.

This chain uses TRBV7-7 with TRBJ2-7; D might be TRBD2 (6 bases). The CDR3 is made up of 14 amino acids. V was cut by 0 bases and J by 2 bases, with 8 bases left in between. Germline values: CDR1 SSHAT, CDR2 FNYEAQ (reference sequence). The CDR3 DNA follows: TGTGCCAGCAGCTTAGCGGAGGGTGCCTACGAGCAGTACTTC. This translates into CASSLAEGAYEQYF.

The chain links TRBV14 to TRBJ1-3; D not resolved. Germline lookup yields CDR1 SGHDN and CDR2 FVKESK. The CDR3 runs 17 residues. Between the trimmed V and J ends, which lost 4 bases and 0 bases, there was a span of 16 bases. In nucleotides, the CDR3 is TGTGCCAGCAGCCTTCCCGGGAGGCCCGACTCTGGAAACACCATATATTTT. Translation: CASSLPGRPDSGNTIYF.

J is TRBJ2-2 and V is TRBV15; TRBD2 matches at 11 bases. Germline CDR1 is LNHNV and CDR2 is YYDKDF (reference sequence). CDR3 length: 19 amino acids. The J segment lost 7 bases and the V segment lost 2 bases, leaving 15 bases of the junction unmatched. The CDR3: CATSRRPILAGDWNGELFF. DNA for the CDR3: TGTGCCACCAGCAGAAGGCCGATACTAGCGGGAGACTGGAACGGGGAGCTGTTTTTT.

The chain recombines TRBV7-8 with TRBJ2-5, with D possibly being TRBD1 or TRBD2 (5 bases each). CDR3 length equals 13 residues. CDR1 and CDR2 from the germline V gene are SGHVS and FQNEAQ. V lost 6 bases and J 9 bases, leaving 17 bases between the germline ends. The CDR3 region is CASRGTGDGAQYF. The CDR3 coding sequence is TGTGCCAGCAGAGGAACCGGGGACGGGGCCCAGTACTTC.

CDR3 region: CASSMGRGETQYF. The CDR3 DNA follows: TGCGCCAGCAGCATGGGGCGCGGAGAGACCCAGTACTTC. The gene calls are TRBV5-1 and TRBJ2-5; possible D gene TRBD1, 5 bases. The CDR3 runs 13 residues. Trimming cost V 4 bases and J 4 bases, with 11 bases left between them. CDR1 SGHRS and CDR2 YFSETQ come from the germline V gene.

The chain recombines TRBV28 with TRBJ1-5, with D hard to call. V was pared by 8 bases and J by 2 bases, with 13 bases between. This CDR3 spans 14 amino acids. Germline values: CDR1 MDHEN, CDR2 SYDVKM. CDR3 in DNA: TGTGCCAGCGGGAACGGGGTGGGCAATCAGCCCCAGCATTTT. This encodes CASGNGVGNQPQHF.

The chain joins TRBV27 to TRBJ2-1, with 13 bases fitting TRBD2. This CDR3 is 16 amino acids long. Trimming at V came to 5 bases and at J to 2 bases, leaving 3 bases not matched to a gene. The germline CDR1 and CDR2 sequences are MNHEY and SMNVEV (reference sequence). CDR3 amino acids: CASSTGLAGTYNEQFF. The CDR3 coding sequence is TGTGCCAGCAGTACGGGACTAGCGGGGACCTACAATGAGCAGTTCTTC.

This chain links TRBV7-9 with TRBJ2-7; D possibly uses TRBD1 or TRBD2 (5 bases each). Germline V gene sequence: CDR1 SEHNR, CDR2 FQNEAQ (reference sequence). V was shortened by 5 bases and J by 7 bases, with 21 bases between the two germline ends. The CDR3 spans 15 residues. The CDR3 region has the DNA TGTGCCAGCAGCAACGGGACGTCTCCCGCTGTGGAGCAGTACTTC. This translates into CASSNGTSPAVEQYF.

The chain carries TRBV7-3 and TRBJ2-3; a possible D gene is TRBD1 (6 bases). CDR1 SGHTA and CDR2 FQGTGA come from the germline V gene. The ends were cut back, 3 bases at V and 4 bases at J, with 8 bases in the middle. There are 13 residues in the CDR3. CDR3 protein: CASSLGASDTQYF. In nucleotides, the CDR3 is TGTGCCAGCAGCTTGGGGGCTTCAGATACGCAGTATTTT.

The chain joins TRBV7-8 to TRBJ2-7; D is possibly TRBD1 or TRBD2 (5 bases each). CDR1 SGHVS and CDR2 FQNEAQ come from the germline V gene. Deletions cut 1 base from V and 5 bases from J, with 15 bases between. The length of the CDR3 is 15 residues. The CDR3 loop reads CASSLGGAVWDEQYF. Written as DNA, the CDR3 is TGTGCCAGCAGCTTAGGAGGGGCCGTCTGGGACGAGCAGTACTTC.

This clone was seen a handful of times. This chain connects TRBV7-9 to TRBJ2-1; D might be TRBD2 (5 bases). V lost 4 bases, J lost 4 bases, and 17 bases lay in between. CDR3 length: 16 residues. Germline V gives CDR1 SEHNR, CDR2 FQNEAQ (reference sequence). The CDR3 region is CASSYSGGYKYNEQFF. The CDR3 DNA is TGTGCCAGCAGCTACTCCGGCGGGTACAAATACAATGAGCAGTTCTTC.

V and J are TRBV5-7 and TRBJ2-7; D is ambiguous. TRBV5-7 is assigned to the ORF class and has an uncertain function. This CDR3 is 12 amino acids long. The V end was cut by 4 bases, the J end by 0 bases, with 5 bases between. CDR3 coding DNA: TGTGCCAGCAGCCAGAGCTCCTACGAGCAGTACTTC. Translated, it gives CASSQSSYEQYF.

The chain employs TRBV4-1 and TRBJ2-1, with 7 bases fitting TRBD1. The J segment lost 8 bases and the V segment lost 2 bases, leaving 9 bases of the junction unmatched. The CDR3 sequence is 15 residues long. Germline values: CDR1 MGHRA, CDR2 YSYEKL. This CDR3 is CASSQRQGRVYEQFF. In nucleotides, the CDR3 is TGCGCCAGCAGCCAAAGACAGGGTCGGGTCTATGAGCAGTTCTTC.

The J gene is TRBJ2-7, the V gene TRBV5-4, with 8 nucleotides matching TRBD1. CDR1 SGHNT and CDR2 YYREEE come from the germline V gene (reference sequence). CDR3 length: 15 residues. Trimming took 2 bases from V and 3 from J; bases not matched to a gene: 7. CDR3 amino acids: CASSFARGPNYEQYF. The CDR3 nucleotides read TGTGCCAGCAGCTTTGCCAGGGGGCCCAACTACGAGCAGTACTTC.

This chain connects TRBV7-9 to TRBJ2-6; D is undetermined. The germline V gene encodes CDR1 SEHNR and CDR2 FQNEAQ (reference sequence). The V end lost 5 bases, the J end lost 0 bases, and 14 bases lay between the germline ends. The length of the CDR3 is 17 residues. Here the CDR3 reads CASSPKIKLSGANVLTF. Here the CDR3 DNA reads TGTGCCAGCAGCCCAAAAATTAAGCTCTCTGGGGCCAACGTCCTGACTTTC.

The chain couples TRBV15 to TRBJ2-3; the D call may be TRBD1 or TRBD2 (6 bases each). Germline loops: CDR1 LNHNV, CDR2 YYDKDF (reference sequence). Trimming cost V 5 bases and J 6 bases, with 15 bases left between them. The CDR3 runs to 14 residues. CDR3 nucleotide sequence: TGTGCCACCAGCGGACTTCGGGGGCGCGATACGCAGTATTTT. As protein: CATSGLRGRDTQYF.

The genes are TRBV9 and TRBJ2-3; 12 bases are a match to TRBD2. CDR1 is SGDLS and CDR2 is YYNGEE in the germline V gene. The trim removed 4 bases at V and 0 bases at J, leaving 9 bases unmatched. The CDR3 is 18 amino acids. The CDR3, as DNA: TGTGCCAGCAGCCCCAGGGCCGGGACTAGCGGGAGCACAGATACGCAGTATTTT. It translates to CASSPRAGTSGSTDTQYF.

The chain recombines TRBV11-2 with TRBJ1-1, with D possibly matching TRBD1 (5 bases). CDR3 length: 13 residues. Per the germline V gene, CDR1 is SGHAT and CDR2 is FQNNGV. Trimming left V 8 bases short and J 1 base short, with 11 bases between. The CDR3 spells CASEGIENTEAFF. In DNA form, the CDR3 reads TGTGCCAGCGAGGGGATTGAGAACACTGAAGCTTTCTTT.

The chain uses TRBV27 and TRBJ2-7, with 10 positions matching TRBD2. The CDR3 has 17 residues. The germline V gene has CDR1 MNHEY and CDR2 SMNVEV (reference sequence). Trimming at V came to 5 bases and at J to 5 bases, leaving 15 bases not matched to a gene. CDR3 amino acids: CASSLLVGSGRAHEQYF. Here the CDR3 DNA reads TGTGCCAGCAGTCTGCTCGTCGGGAGCGGGAGGGCCCACGAGCAGTACTTC.

V is TRBV19 and J is TRBJ2-1; the match to TRBD2 covers 8 bases. The CDR3 has 15 residues. Germline assignment: CDR1 LNHDA and CDR2 SQIVND (reference sequence). V dropped 4 bases and J dropped 3; count of bases not matched to a gene: 5. For the CDR3, the DNA is TGTGCCAGTAGTAAGACTAGCGCGAGCTACAATGAGCAGTTCTTC. Translating gives CASSKTSASYNEQFF.

A note on this clone: The sample carries other DNA sequences with the same CDR3. V gene TRBV27 combines with J gene TRBJ2-5; D is ambiguous. This CDR3 has 13 residues. CDR1 MNHEY and CDR2 SMNVEV come from the germline V gene (reference sequence). V lost 1 base, J lost 4 bases, and 7 bases lay in between. The CDR3 bases are TGTGCCAGCAGTTTATTAGGCCCAGAGACCCAGTACTTC. This encodes CASSLLGPETQYF.

The chain has TRBV6-5 and TRBJ2-7, with D possibly matching TRBD2 (5 bases). Looked up from germline, CDR1 is MNHEY and CDR2 is SVGAGI. The CDR3 consists of 15 residues. Trimming removed 2 bases at V and 2 bases at J, with 13 bases between. The CDR3 sequence: CASSYVGKATYEQYF. CDR3 nucleotides: TGTGCCAGCAGTTACGTCGGGAAAGCAACCTACGAGCAGTACTTC.

As DNA, the CDR3 is TGCACCGCTTATGGCTACACCTTC. The encoded protein is CTAYGYTF. The rearrangement joins TRBV20-1 to TRBJ1-2; D uncertain. The germline CDR1 and CDR2 sequences are DFQATT and SNEGSKA (reference sequence). This CDR3 spans 8 amino acids.

J is TRBJ2-2 and V is TRBV5-1; the match to TRBD1 covers 7 bases. Germline values: CDR1 SGHRS, CDR2 YFSETQ. The CDR3 runs to 16 residues. Unmatched junction bases numbered 6, after V lost 1 base and J lost 3 bases. The CDR3 region is CASSLLGQTYTGELFF. The CDR3 DNA follows: TGCGCCAGCAGCTTGTTGGGACAGACGTACACCGGGGAGCTGTTTTTT.